This record concerns one T cell receptor beta chain sequence. This clonotype was seen only a few times. Its target antigen remains unknown. Base-call qualities are not available, and no considerably larger clone is one nucleotide away. The CDR3 contains 18 residues, cysteine and phenylalanine counted. Only CDR3 DNA is held: 54 bases, read in frame from base 1. Here V drops 3 bases and J drops 2 bases, and the junction holds 12 bases not matched to any gene. The sample comes from a study of patients and donors after allogeneic stem cell transplantation (dated by TCRdb to about 2020). The library was made by RT-PCR. The instrument was a NextSeq 550. TCRdb reran the public reads through fastp at Q25 and MiXCR, keeping productive beta chains. Here each entry gathers all rows of one CDR3 protein and keeps the most common genes and DNA. A total of some 200,000 distinct CDR3 sequences appear in this sample, around two fifths of them only once. About 30% of the sample rests with the top ten.

The chain is made from TRBV12-3 or TRBV12-4 and TRBJ1-5, with 8 bases in between that match TRBD1. The sequencing sample was made of blood, either unsorted or a sorted T cell fraction (not recorded which). This TCR was sampled from a human donor who was either an allogeneic HSCT recipient or a stem cell or donor lymphocyte infusion donor (not recorded which). It is not recorded whose cells these are; they may come from a transplant donor. The DNA sequence is TGTGCCAGCAGTTTCTTCTTCCGGCAGGGGGCCGGCAATCAGCCCCAGCATTTT. It specifies CASSFFFRQGAGNQPQHF.